What follows is one T cell receptor beta chain and its context. As yet, its antigen is unknown. The data were obtained in a study of T cells in Graves' hyperthyroidism and ophthalmopathy. It was RNA transcripts that yielded the amplified TCR beta CDR3 regions. During a first-round RT-PCR of the TCR CDR3, the HTBI primer set was used. TCRdb fed the multiplex PCR reads into MiXCR, producing one record per CDR3 protein. The table has some 510,000 distinct CDR3 sequences, under 60% seen once. This CDR3 spans 13 amino acids. Per the germline V gene, CDR1 is DFQATT and CDR2 is SNEGSKA (reference sequence). V gave up 8 bases and J gave up 0 bases, with 12 bases separating them. Graves' hyperthyroidism showing no ophthalmopathy progression within 18 months was considered stable. Diagnoses rested on clinical symptoms, serum thyroxine and TRAb, thyroid ultrasound and orbital computed tomography. The study's findings and limits: In blood, most of the thyroid clonotypes expanded above 0.001 were also present.

The TCR was taken from a woman aged 18-35 years with Graves' hyperthyroidism. Sequencing used peripheral blood or thyroid tissue (not recorded which). The rearrangement links TRBV20-1 to TRBJ2-3; D is perhaps TRBD1 (6 bases). CDR3 DNA sequence: TGCAGTCCGGACAGTACCAGCACAGATACGCAGTATTTT. It translates to CSPDSTSTDTQYF.